Presented here are 13 T cell receptor beta chains from one specimen sequenced in a study of OX40 agonist ivuxolimab in advanced cancers. Receptor libraries were prepared by the immunoSEQ multiplex PCR assay. What TCRdb holds here is the immuneACCESS table cut down to in-frame rearrangements. Part of the clones is not present; checked against another copy, under half of the missing clones reflect an unresolved V gene, and the others are unexplained. The sample contains 94,000 or so clones, 80% to 90% of them found a single time. The ten largest clones add up to around 1.1% of the sample. The source material was CD4+ or CD8+ T cells sorted from blood, sampled in a trial of the OX40 agonist ivuxolimab. The receptors shown here come from an adult with an advanced solid tumor such as melanoma, head and neck, liver or kidney cancer.

This clone has just a few counts. This chain uses TRBV11-1 with TRBJ1-6; D not resolved. In germline, CDR1 is SGHAT, CDR2 FQDESV (reference sequence). Between the trimmed V and J ends, which lost 4 bases and 9 bases, there was a span of 13 bases. The CDR3 sequence is 14 residues long. CDR3 DNA sequence: TGTGCCAGCAGCTCGTCCGAGGGATCTTCACCCCTCCACTTT. Its protein is CASSSSEGSSPLHF.

The CDR3 nucleotides read TGTGCCAGCAGCACTGGGACAGATGGGAACACCGGGGAGCTGTTTTTT. This sequence encodes CASSTGTDGNTGELFF. The J gene is TRBJ2-2, the V gene TRBV7-9, with 7 nucleotides matching TRBD1. The CDR3 extends over 16 amino acids. CDR1 and CDR2 from the germline V gene are SEHNR and FQNEAQ (reference sequence). V was clipped by 5 bases and J by 1 base; unmatched bases: 7.

This clone was observed a few times. The rearrangement uses TRBV7-9 and TRBJ2-7, with D tentatively TRBD1 (6 bases). V was trimmed by 5 bases and J by 4 bases, leaving 9 bases between them. Germline V gives CDR1 SEHNR, CDR2 FQNEAQ (reference sequence). This CDR3 comprises 12 residues. CDR3: CASSVDSYEQYF. The CDR3 DNA is TGTGCCAGCAGCGTGGACAGTTACGAGCAGTACTTC.

The chain is built from TRBV23-1 and TRBJ1-3, with D possibly matching TRBD1 (5 bases). TRBV23-1 is given ORF status, its function remaining uncertain. The CDR3 spans 14 residues. Trimming removed 1 base at V and 2 bases at J, with 6 bases between. The CDR3, as DNA: TGCGCCAGCAGTCAATTAGGGGCTGGAAACACCATATATTTT. This translates into CASSQLGAGNTIYF.

The chain employs TRBV5-8 and TRBJ1-1; D remains ambiguous. CDR1 and CDR2 from the germline V gene are SGHTS and YDEGEE. The CDR3 has 14 residues. Trimming took 3 bases from V and 5 from J, leaving 14 bases between them. CDR3 in DNA: TGTGCCAGCAGCTCGCCTAGGAGCGGGACTGAAGCTTTCTTT. Encoded protein: CASSSPRSGTEAFF. The entire variable domain, with the rest obtained from reference TRBV5-8 and TRBJ1-1, is as follows: EAGVTQSPTHLIKTRGQQATLRCSPISGHTSVYWYQQALGLGLQFLLWYDEGEERNRGNFPPRFSGRQFPNYSSELNVNALELEDSALYLCASSSPRSGTEAFFGQGTRLTVV.

The rearrangement links TRBV18 to TRBJ2-7; D is perhaps TRBD2 (6 bases). The CDR3 loop spans 14 amino acids. V dropped 6 bases and J dropped 0 bases, with 12 bases sitting between them. Germline V CDR1 and CDR2: KGHSH, LQKENI. The CDR3 nucleotides are TGTGCCAGCTCCCCGGGACTCCTCTCCTACGAGCAGTACTTC. Its translation is CASSPGLLSYEQYF.

The chain joins TRBV25-1 to TRBJ1-4; D call uncertain. Looked up from germline, CDR1 is MGHDK and CDR2 is SYGVNS. V was shortened by 6 bases and J by 0 bases, with 14 bases between the two germline ends. The CDR3 spans 16 residues. CDR3 coding DNA: TGTGCCAGCAGGGGGTCCGGGGTTGCAACTAATGAAAAACTGTTTTTT. It yields the protein CASRGSGVATNEKLFF.

The chain carries TRBV9 and TRBJ1-1; the D is unclear. Germline lookup yields CDR1 SGDLS and CDR2 YYNGEE. V was cut by 4 bases and J by 2 bases, with 21 bases left in between. The CDR3 is 17 amino acids. The CDR3, as DNA: TGTGCCAGCAGCCCCCAATTCAGAGACGTAGGAAACACTGAAGCTTTCTTT. This sequence encodes CASSPQFRDVGNTEAFF.

CDR3 loop: CASSLSTPSYEQYF. DNA for the CDR3: TGCGCCAGCAGCCTAAGCACGCCCTCCTACGAGCAGTACTTC. The chain uses TRBV5-1 and TRBJ2-7; no definite D call. The CDR3 has 14 residues. Germline lookup yields CDR1 SGHRS and CDR2 YFSETQ. Trimming removed 4 bases from V and 0 bases from J, with 11 bases in between.

This chain joins TRBV10-3 and TRBJ2-3; D call uncertain. The CDR3 sequence is 11 residues long. CDR1 and CDR2 from the germline V gene are ENHRY and SYGVKD. V was shortened by 3 bases and J by 3 bases, with 1 base between the two germline ends. The CDR3 spells CAISDTDTQYF. The CDR3 nucleotides are TGTGCCATCAGTGATACAGATACGCAGTATTTT.

The chain combines TRBV27 with TRBJ1-2; no clear D gene. CDR1 and CDR2 from the germline V gene are MNHEY and SMNVEV (reference sequence). CDR3 length: 15 residues. Trimming removed 2 bases from V and 1 base from J, with 11 bases in between. CDR3 DNA: TGTGCCAGCAGTTTAAATTATGACGGTAACTATGGCTACACCTTC. Its translation is CASSLNYDGNYGYTF.

The rearrangement joins TRBV5-8 to TRBJ1-2; D possibly corresponds to TRBD1 (6 bases). Germline loops: CDR1 SGHTS, CDR2 YDEGEE. V dropped 3 bases and J dropped 7 bases, with 13 bases sitting between them. This CDR3 contains 13 residues. CDR3 sequence: CASSYGGQAGYTF. The CDR3 coding sequence is TGTGCCAGCAGCTATGGGGGGCAGGCTGGCTACACCTTC. Drawing the rest from reference TRBV5-8 and TRBJ1-2, the complete variable domain is EAGVTQSPTHLIKTRGQQATLRCSPISGHTSVYWYQQALGLGLQFLLWYDEGEERNRGNFPPRFSGRQFPNYSSELNVNALELEDSALYLCASSYGGQAGYTFGSGTRLTVV.

This clone was picked up a small number of times. The chain recombines TRBV5-1 with TRBJ2-2; unclear D gene. Germline V gene lookup returns CDR1 SGHRS and CDR2 YFSETQ. This CDR3 contains 15 residues. V was cut by 4 bases and J by 0 bases, with 10 bases left in between. The CDR3 loop is CASSPDPSNTGELFF. CDR3 nucleotide sequence: TGCGCCAGCAGCCCCGACCCGTCGAACACCGGGGAGCTGTTTTTT.